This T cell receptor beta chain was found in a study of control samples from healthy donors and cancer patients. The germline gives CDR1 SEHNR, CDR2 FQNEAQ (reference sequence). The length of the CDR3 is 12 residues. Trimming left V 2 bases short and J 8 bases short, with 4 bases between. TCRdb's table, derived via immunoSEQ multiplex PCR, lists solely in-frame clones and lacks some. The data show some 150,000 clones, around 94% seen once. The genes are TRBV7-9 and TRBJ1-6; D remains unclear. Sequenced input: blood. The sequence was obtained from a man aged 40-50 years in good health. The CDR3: CASSLSHSPLHF. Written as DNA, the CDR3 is TGTGCCAGCAGCTTATCCCATTCACCCCTCCACTTT.